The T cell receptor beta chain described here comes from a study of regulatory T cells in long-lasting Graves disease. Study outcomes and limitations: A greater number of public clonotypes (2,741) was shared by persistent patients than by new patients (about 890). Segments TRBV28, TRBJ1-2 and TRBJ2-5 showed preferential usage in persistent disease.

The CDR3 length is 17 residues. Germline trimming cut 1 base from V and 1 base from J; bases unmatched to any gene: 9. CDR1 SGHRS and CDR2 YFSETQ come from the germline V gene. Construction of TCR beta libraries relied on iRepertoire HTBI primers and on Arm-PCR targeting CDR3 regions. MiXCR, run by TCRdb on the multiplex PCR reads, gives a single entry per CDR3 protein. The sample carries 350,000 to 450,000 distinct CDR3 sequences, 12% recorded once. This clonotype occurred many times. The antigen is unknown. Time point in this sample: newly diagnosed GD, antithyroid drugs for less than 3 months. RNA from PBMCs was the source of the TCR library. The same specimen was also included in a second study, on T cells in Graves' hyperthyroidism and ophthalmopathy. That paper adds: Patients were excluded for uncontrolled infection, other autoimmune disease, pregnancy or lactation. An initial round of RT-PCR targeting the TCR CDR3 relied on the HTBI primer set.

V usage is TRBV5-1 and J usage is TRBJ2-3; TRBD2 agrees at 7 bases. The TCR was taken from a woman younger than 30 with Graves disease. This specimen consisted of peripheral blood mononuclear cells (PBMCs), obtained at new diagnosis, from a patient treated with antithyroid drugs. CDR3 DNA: TGCGCCAGCAGCTTGAGGGCTCTAGCGGTCGGCACAGATACGCAGTATTTT. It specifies CASSLRALAVGTDTQYF.